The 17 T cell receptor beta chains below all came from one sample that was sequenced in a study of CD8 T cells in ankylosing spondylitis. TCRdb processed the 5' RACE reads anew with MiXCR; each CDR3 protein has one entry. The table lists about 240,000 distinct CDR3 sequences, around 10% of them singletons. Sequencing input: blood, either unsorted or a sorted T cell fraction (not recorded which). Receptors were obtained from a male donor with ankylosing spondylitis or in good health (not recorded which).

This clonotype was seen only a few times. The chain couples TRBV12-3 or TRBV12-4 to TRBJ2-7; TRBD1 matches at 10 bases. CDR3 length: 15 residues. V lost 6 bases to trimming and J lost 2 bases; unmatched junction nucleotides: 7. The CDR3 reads CASSRGTGAPYEQYF. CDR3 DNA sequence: TGTGCCAGCAGCCGTGGGACAGGGGCCCCCTACGAGCAGTACTTC.

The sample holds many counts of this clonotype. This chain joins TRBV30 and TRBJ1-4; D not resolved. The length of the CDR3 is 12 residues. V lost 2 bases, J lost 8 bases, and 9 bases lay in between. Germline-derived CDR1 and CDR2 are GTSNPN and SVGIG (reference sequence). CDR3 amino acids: CAWSTPGEKLFF. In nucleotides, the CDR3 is TGTGCCTGGAGTACCCCGGGGGAAAAACTGTTTTTT.

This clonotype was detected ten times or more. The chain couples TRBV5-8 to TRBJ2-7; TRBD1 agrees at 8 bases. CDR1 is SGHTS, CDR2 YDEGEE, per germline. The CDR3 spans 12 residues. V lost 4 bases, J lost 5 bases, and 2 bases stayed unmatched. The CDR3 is CASSRTGNEQYF. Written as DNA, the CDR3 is TGTGCCAGCAGCCGGACAGGGAACGAGCAGTACTTC.

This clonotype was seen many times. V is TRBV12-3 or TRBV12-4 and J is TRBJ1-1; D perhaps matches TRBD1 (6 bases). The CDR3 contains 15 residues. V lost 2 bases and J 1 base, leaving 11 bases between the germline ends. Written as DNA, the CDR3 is TGTGCCAGCAGTTTAAACCCGGGACAGAACACTGAAGCTTTCTTT. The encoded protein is CASSLNPGQNTEAFF.

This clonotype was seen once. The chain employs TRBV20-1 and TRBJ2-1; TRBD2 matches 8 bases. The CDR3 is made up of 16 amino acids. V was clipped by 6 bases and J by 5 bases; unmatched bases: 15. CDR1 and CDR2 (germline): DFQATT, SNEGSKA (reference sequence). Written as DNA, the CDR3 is TGCAGTGCAAGGGCTGTAGCGGGGTTGTTACACAATGAGCAGTTCTTC. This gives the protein CSARAVAGLLHNEQFF.

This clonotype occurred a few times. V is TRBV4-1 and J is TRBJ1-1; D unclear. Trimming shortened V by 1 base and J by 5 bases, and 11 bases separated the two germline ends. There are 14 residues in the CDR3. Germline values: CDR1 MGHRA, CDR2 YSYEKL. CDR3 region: CASSQVLVWTEAFF. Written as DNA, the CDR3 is TGCGCCAGCAGCCAAGTTTTGGTCTGGACTGAAGCTTTCTTT.

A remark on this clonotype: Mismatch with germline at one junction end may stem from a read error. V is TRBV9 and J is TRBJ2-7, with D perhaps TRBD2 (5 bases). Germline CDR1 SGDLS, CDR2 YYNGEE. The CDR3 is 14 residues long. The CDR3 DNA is TGTGCCAGCAGCGTCACTAGAGGGTCCTGCGAGCAGTACTTC. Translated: CASSVTRGSCEQYF.

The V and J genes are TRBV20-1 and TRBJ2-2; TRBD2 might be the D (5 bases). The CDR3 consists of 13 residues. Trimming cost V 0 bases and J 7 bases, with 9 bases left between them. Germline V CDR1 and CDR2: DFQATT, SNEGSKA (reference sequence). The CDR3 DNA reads TGCAGTGCTAGAGAAAGCGGAATCGGGGAGCTGTTTTTT. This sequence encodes CSARESGIGELFF.

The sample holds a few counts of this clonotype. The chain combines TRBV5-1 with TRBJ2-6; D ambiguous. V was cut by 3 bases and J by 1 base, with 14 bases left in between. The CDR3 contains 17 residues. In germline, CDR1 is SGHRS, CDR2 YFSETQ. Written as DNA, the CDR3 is TGCGCCAGCAGCTCGCCAACACTATCTTCTGGGGCCAACGTCCTGACTTTC. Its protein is CASSSPTLSSGANVLTF. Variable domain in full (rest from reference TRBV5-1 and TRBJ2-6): KAGVTQTPRYLIKTRGQQVTLSCSPISGHRSVSWYQQTPGQGLQFLFEYFSETQRNKGNFPGRFSGRQFSNSRSEMNVSTLELGDSALYLCASSSPTLSSGANVLTFGAGSRLTVL.

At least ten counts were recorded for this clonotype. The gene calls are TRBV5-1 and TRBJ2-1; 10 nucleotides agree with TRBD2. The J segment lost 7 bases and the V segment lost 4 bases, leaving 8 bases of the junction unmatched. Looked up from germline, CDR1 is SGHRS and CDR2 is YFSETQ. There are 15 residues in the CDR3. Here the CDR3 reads CASSQTSGVVNEQFF. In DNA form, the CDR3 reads TGCGCCAGCAGCCAAACTAGCGGGGTGGTTAATGAGCAGTTCTTC. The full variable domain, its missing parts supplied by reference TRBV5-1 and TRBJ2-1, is KAGVTQTPRYLIKTRGQQVTLSCSPISGHRSVSWYQQTPGQGLQFLFEYFSETQRNKGNFPGRFSGRQFSNSRSEMNVSTLELGDSALYLCASSQTSGVVNEQFFGPGTRLTVL.

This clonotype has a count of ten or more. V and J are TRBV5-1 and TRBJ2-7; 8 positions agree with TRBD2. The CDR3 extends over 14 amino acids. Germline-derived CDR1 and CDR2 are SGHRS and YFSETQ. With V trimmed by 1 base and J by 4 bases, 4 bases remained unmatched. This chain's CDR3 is CASSLSGSLYEQYF. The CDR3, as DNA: TGCGCCAGCAGCTTGAGCGGGAGTTTGTACGAGCAGTACTTC.

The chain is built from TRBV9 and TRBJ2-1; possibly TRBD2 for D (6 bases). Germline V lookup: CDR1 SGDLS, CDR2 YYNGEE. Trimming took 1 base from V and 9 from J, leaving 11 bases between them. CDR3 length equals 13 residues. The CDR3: CASSVWGESEQFF. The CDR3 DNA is TGTGCCAGCAGCGTATGGGGGGAGTCTGAGCAGTTCTTC.

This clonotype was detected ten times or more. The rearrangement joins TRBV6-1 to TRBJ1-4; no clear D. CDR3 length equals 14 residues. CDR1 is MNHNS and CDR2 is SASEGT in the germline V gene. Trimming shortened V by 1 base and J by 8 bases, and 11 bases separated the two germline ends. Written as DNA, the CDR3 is TGTGCCAGCAGTGAAGGAATGGTCGGGGAAAAACTGTTTTTT. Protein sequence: CASSEGMVGEKLFF.

CDR3 DNA sequence: TGTGCCAGCAGGCAGACCCTCCTGGACTTCCGTGAGCAGTTCTTC. It codes for CASRQTLLDFREQFF. The chain is built from TRBV6-1 and TRBJ2-1, with D maybe TRBD2 (5 bases). Per germline, CDR1 MNHNS and CDR2 SASEGT. V lost 6 bases to trimming and J lost 9 bases, with 21 bases between them. The CDR3 runs to 15 residues.

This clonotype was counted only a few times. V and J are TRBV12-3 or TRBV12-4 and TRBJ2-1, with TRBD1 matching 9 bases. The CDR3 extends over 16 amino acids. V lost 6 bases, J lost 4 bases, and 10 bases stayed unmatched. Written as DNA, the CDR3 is TGTGCCAGCAGACGGCCGGGACAGGGAATGTACAATGAGCAGTTCTTC. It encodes CASRRPGQGMYNEQFF.

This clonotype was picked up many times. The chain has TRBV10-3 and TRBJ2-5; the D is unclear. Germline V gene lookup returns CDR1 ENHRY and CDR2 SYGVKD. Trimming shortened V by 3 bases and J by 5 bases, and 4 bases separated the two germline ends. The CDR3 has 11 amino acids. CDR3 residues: CAISETETQYF. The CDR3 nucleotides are TGTGCCATCAGTGAAACGGAGACCCAGTACTTC.

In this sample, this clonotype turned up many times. In DNA form, the CDR3 reads TGTGCCAGCAGCGTAGTCCTGTGGGATACGCAGTATTTT. Translated, it gives CASSVVLWDTQYF. The V gene is TRBV9, the J gene TRBJ2-3; no clear D. The CDR3 is 13 residues long. The V gene's germline CDR1 is SGDLS and CDR2 YYNGEE. Between the trimmed V and J ends, which lost 0 bases and 6 bases, there was a span of 8 bases.